This TCR beta chain stems from a study of blood T cell repertoires in COVID-19. About the research overall: The United States, Italy and Spain supplied acute and convalescent COVID-19 samples. In each case, the material was cDNA or gDNA derived from T cells, B-cell-depleted T cells, or PBMCs.

Original data processing: From reference gene primer amplification, estimates of nucleated cell counts were derived. Method: immunoSEQ multiplex PCR; TCRdb's copy keeps in-frame clones and lacks some. V and J calls and clone size come straight from that table; D and trimming were deduced from the DNA. The sample records 44,000 or so clones, 85% to 90% being singletons. This sequence was found in a human donor in a cohort sampled during active COVID-19. The specimen was peripheral blood.

This chain's CDR3 is CAWTGQGLTDTQYF. For the CDR3, the DNA is TGTGCCTGGACAGGGCAGGGCCTCACAGATACGCAGTATTTT. The chain links TRBV30 to TRBJ2-3; D is possibly TRBD1 (5 bases). CDR1 and CDR2 (germline): GTSNPN, SVGIG (reference sequence). The CDR3 contains 14 residues. The V end was cut by 4 bases, the J end by 2 bases, with 13 bases between.